This T cell receptor (beta chain) was identified in a study of regulatory T cells in long-lasting Graves disease. Study overall: Persistence in Graves' disease required over 5 years of antithyroid drugs plus positive TSH receptor antibodies.

As to time point: persistent/refractory GD, antithyroid drugs over 5 years with positive TRAb. PBMC-extracted RNA yielded the TCR library. The J segment lost 9 bases and the V segment lost 2 bases, leaving 11 bases of the junction unmatched. The CDR3 consists of 16 residues. Assembly of TCR beta libraries relied on iRepertoire HTBI primers together with Arm-PCR of CDR3 regions. MiXCR was run by TCRdb on the multiplex PCR reads, yielding one entry per CDR3 protein. Of about 470,000 distinct CDR3 sequences listed, under 25% are singletons. The chain joins TRBV12-3 or TRBV12-4 to TRBJ2-1, with TRBD2 matching 9 bases. This receptor was identified in a female donor with Graves disease. The material sequenced was peripheral blood mononuclear cells (PBMCs), taken when the disease was refractory, from a patient treated with antithyroid drugs. CDR3 sequence reads: CASSLRVAGVDTEQFF. Written as DNA, the CDR3 is TGTGCCAGCAGTTTAAGGGTAGCGGGAGTTGATACTGAGCAGTTCTTC.